A single sample gave rise to the 13 T cell receptor beta chains below, sequenced in a study of blood T cell repertoires in COVID-19 (dated by TCRdb to the early 2020s). Libraries were built with the immunoSEQ multiplex PCR assay. TCRdb's version of the immuneACCESS table is confined to in-frame rearrangements and falls short of the full clone set. An unresolved V gene accounts for under half of the shortfall where checked; the remainder is of unknown origin. The sample has 130,000 to 150,000 clones on record, approximately 80% of them singletons. Together, the top ten hold 5.5% to 7% of the sample. The sequencing sample was made of peripheral blood. These receptors came from a human donor in a cohort sampled during active COVID-19.

The J gene is TRBJ1-3, the V gene TRBV7-9, with D perhaps matching TRBD1 (6 bases). Germline V gives CDR1 SEHNR, CDR2 FQNEAQ (reference sequence). V dropped 2 bases and J dropped 7 bases, with 12 bases sitting between them. The CDR3 covers 14 residues. This chain's CDR3 is CASSLWDTVNTIYF. Written as DNA, the CDR3 is TGTGCCAGCAGCTTATGGGACACGGTTAACACCATATATTTT.

J is TRBJ2-2 and V is TRBV19; 8 bases match TRBD1. Losses at the gene ends were 3 bases for V and 12 bases for J; bases not matched to a gene: 9. CDR1 is LNHDA, CDR2 SQIVND, per germline (reference sequence). CDR3 length: 14 residues. The CDR3 spells CASSISYRDRKLFF. The CDR3 coding sequence is TGTGCCAGTAGTATTTCTTATCGGGACAGGAAGCTGTTTTTT.

This CDR3 reads CASSLLRTSGPTDTQYF. The DNA of the CDR3 is TGTGCCAGCAGCTTACTCCGGACTAGCGGACCCACAGATACGCAGTATTTT. V and J are TRBV7-9 and TRBJ2-3; 10 nucleotides align to TRBD2. V was pared by 2 bases and J by 2 bases, with 7 bases of the junction left unmatched. CDR1 is SEHNR, CDR2 FQNEAQ, per germline (reference sequence). The CDR3 is 17 amino acids.

The V and J genes are TRBV4-3 and TRBJ1-1, with unresolved D. V was clipped by 0 bases and J by 7 bases, with 21 bases between them. CDR3 length: 17 amino acids. CDR1 is LGHNA, CDR2 YSLEER, per germline. In DNA, the CDR3 is TGCGCCAGCAGCCAAGAAGAGGGAGAAGGGCGCGGATTTGAAGCTTTCTTT. The encoded protein is CASSQEEGEGRGFEAFF.

This clone came up once. The chain joins TRBV20-1 to TRBJ1-1; 7 nucleotides match TRBD1. Germline CDR1 DFQATT, CDR2 SNEGSKA (reference sequence). V lost 6 bases and J lost 6; bases outside the gene matches: 4. This CDR3 has 11 residues. The CDR3 DNA reads TGCAGTGCCTTGGGACAGCCTGAAGCTTTCTTT. Its translation: CSALGQPEAFF.

The V and J genes are TRBV27 and TRBJ1-2; D unresolved. The germline V gene encodes CDR1 MNHEY and CDR2 SMNVEV (reference sequence). Trimming left V 4 bases short and J 1 base short, with 16 bases between. There are 16 residues in the CDR3. This chain's CDR3 is CASSSVYFPDNYGYTF. The CDR3 bases are TGTGCCAGCAGTTCAGTTTATTTCCCAGATAACTATGGCTACACCTTC.

Here the CDR3 reads CASSERGGLNTGELFF. In nucleotides, the CDR3 is TGTGCCAGCAGCGAGCGGGGGGGCCTCAACACCGGGGAGCTGTTTTTT. J is TRBJ2-2 and V is TRBV9; 10 nucleotides line up with TRBD2. Per the germline V gene, CDR1 is SGDLS and CDR2 is YYNGEE. The CDR3 has 16 amino acids. J lost 2 bases, V lost 3 bases, and 4 bases had no gene match.

This clone has more than one count but fewer than ten. V is TRBV2 and J is TRBJ2-4; possibly TRBD1 for D (6 bases). From germline, CDR1 is SNHLY and CDR2 FYNNEI. The CDR3 extends over 15 amino acids. Between the trimmed V and J ends, which lost 6 bases and 0 bases, there was a span of 12 bases. This chain's CDR3 is CASRKQGLAKNIQYF. The CDR3 DNA follows: TGTGCCAGCAGGAAACAGGGCCTAGCCAAAAACATTCAGTACTTC.

This chain links TRBV7-3 with TRBJ2-1; 8 bases agree with TRBD2. Trimming took 2 bases from V and 10 from J; bases not matched to a gene: 13. The V gene's germline CDR1 is SGHTA and CDR2 FQGTGA. This CDR3 region has 16 residues. CDR3 bases: TGTGCCAGCAGCTTAGGTAGCGGGGTGATGGGGAAAGAGCAGTTCTTC. It specifies CASSLGSGVMGKEQFF.

This chain uses TRBV2 with TRBJ2-3, with D perhaps matching TRBD1 (6 bases). This CDR3 spans 14 amino acids. V was cut by 7 bases and J by 2 bases, with 13 bases left in between. Per germline, CDR1 SNHLY and CDR2 FYNNEI. CDR3 sequence reads: CASTSDRTTDTQYF. The CDR3 nucleotides read TGTGCCAGCACCTCAGACAGGACCACAGATACGCAGTATTTT.

CDR3 region: CASSPTGWDYGYTF. Written as DNA, the CDR3 is TGTGCCAGCAGCCCGACAGGTTGGGACTATGGCTACACCTTC. This chain joins TRBV7-2 and TRBJ1-2, with D tentatively TRBD1 (6 bases). The CDR3 spans 14 residues. Germline CDR1 and CDR2: SGHTA and FQGNSA. V was pared by 5 bases and J by 3 bases, with 13 bases between.

This chain uses TRBV10-1 with TRBJ1-1; 7 nucleotides align to TRBD1. CDR1 and CDR2 (germline): WNHNN, SYGVQD (reference sequence). The CDR3 consists of 17 residues. Trimming cost V 8 bases and J 2 bases; bases outside gene matches: 17. CDR3 amino acids: CASGITRLTGENTEAFF. The CDR3 coding sequence is TGCGCCAGCGGCATCACTAGATTAACAGGGGAAAACACTGAAGCTTTCTTT.

The rearrangement joins TRBV13 to TRBJ2-2; D is uncertain. Between the trimmed V and J ends, which lost 3 bases and 0 bases, there was a span of 11 bases. CDR3 size: 16 residues. The germline gives CDR1 PRHDT, CDR2 FYEKMQ (reference sequence). The CDR3 nucleotides read TGTGCCAGCAGCTTTGGCACCCCTGCGAACACCGGGGAGCTGTTTTTT. It codes for CASSFGTPANTGELFF.